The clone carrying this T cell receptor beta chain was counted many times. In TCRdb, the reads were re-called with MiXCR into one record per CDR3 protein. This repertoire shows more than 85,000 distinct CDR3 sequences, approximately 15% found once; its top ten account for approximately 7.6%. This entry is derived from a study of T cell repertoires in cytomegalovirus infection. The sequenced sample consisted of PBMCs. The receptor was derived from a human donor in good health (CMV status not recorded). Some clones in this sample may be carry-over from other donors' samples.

The CDR3 is CASSLSSGGGELFF. The CDR3 region has the DNA TGTGCCAGCAGCTTAAGTAGCGGTGGCGGGGAGCTGTTTTTT. V is TRBV7-3 and J is TRBJ2-2, with D possibly TRBD2 on 6 matching bases. V dropped 1 base and J dropped 7 bases, with 10 bases sitting between them. The CDR3 contains 14 residues. CDR1 and CDR2 from the germline V gene are SGHTA and FQGTGA.